This note documents a single T cell receptor beta chain sequence. Its antigen is unidentified. The data belong to a study of T cell responses to AZD1222 COVID-19 vaccine. Study details: Pooled samples include second doses given at about 4 or 12 weeks.

Some clones are missing from TCRdb's copy, which holds only in-frame ones; the method was immunoSEQ multiplex PCR. The profile covers 92,000 or so clones, with about 90% appearing a single time and approximately 30% taken by the ten largest. Unmatched junction bases numbered 7, after V lost 3 bases and J lost 2 bases. Germline CDR1 reads LGHDT; CDR2 reads YNNKEL (reference sequence). This CDR3 is built from 16 residues. Whole-study findings and limits: Seropositive status at baseline applied to only five to seven AZD1222 recipients. Possibly, clonal diversity was underestimated; donors were largely white British and included more females. Close to half of all spike-specific TCRs reportedly target regions of the variants that are unmutated.

Sequencing was performed on peripheral blood, taken on day 0 of AZD1222 vaccination. The sequence was collected from an adult in good health. The chain uses TRBV3-1 (or the pseudogene TRBV3-2) and TRBJ2-1; TRBD2 matches 7 bases. The CDR3 nucleotides are TGTGCCAGCAGCCATTATGGCGGGAGTGCCTACAATGAGCAGTTCTTC. This codes for CASSHYGGSAYNEQFF.